These T cell receptor beta chains were read from a single sample in a study of blood T cell repertoires in COVID-19. TCRdb's copy holds only in-frame clones and misses some; the assay was immunoSEQ multiplex PCR. The table includes about 140,000 clones, 65% to 80% detected once. The specimen sequenced was peripheral blood. The receptor set was obtained from an older man with acute or convalescent COVID-19. Each CDR3 is given with its conserved first and last residue. D genes are given only for firm matches. Size is stated for part of the rows, as once, few or many counts, or as a class when the clone is expanded.

v_gene	abundance	j_gene	d_gene	CDR3nt	CDR3aa
TRBV3-1/TRBV3-2	.	TRBJ2-2	.	TGTGCCAGCAGCCGAGACGGCACCGGGGAGCTGTTTTTT	CASSRDGTGELFF
TRBV28	.	TRBJ2-7	.	TGTGCCAGCAGATCCCCGTACGAGCAGTACTTC	CASRSPYEQYF
TRBV4-2	few	TRBJ2-7	TRBD1	TGTGCCAGCAGCGGAAAGACAGGGTTAGGGAAGTACGAGCAGTACTTC	CASSGKTGLGKYEQYF
TRBV6-6	.	TRBJ2-7	TRBD2	TGTGCCAGCAGCCCCCCCGGGACTAGCAACGAGCAGTACTTC	CASSPPGTSNEQYF
TRBV19	.	TRBJ2-5	TRBD1	TGTGCCAGTAGTTCCGTGACAGGGGAGACCCAGTACTTC	CASSSVTGETQYF
TRBV9	once	TRBJ2-4	TRBD2	TGTGCCAGCAGCCCGACTAGCGGGGGGGGGAACATTCAGTACTTC	CASSPTSGGGNIQYF
TRBV7-2	few	TRBJ1-6	TRBD1	TGTGCCAGCAGCTTAGGGACAGGGTATAATTCACCCCTCCACTTT	CASSLGTGYNSPLHF
TRBV24-1	.	TRBJ2-3	.	TGTGCCACCAGTGCCCCTACTCCGGTCACAGATACGCAGTATTTT	CATSAPTPVTDTQYF
TRBV7-8	.	TRBJ1-1	.	TGTGCCAGCAGCTTGACAGGTATGAACACTGAAGCTTTCTTT	CASSLTGMNTEAFF
TRBV27	.	TRBJ2-7	TRBD2	TGTGCCAGCAGTCTTGGGACTAGCGGGGGGAGCTCCTACGAGCAGTACTTC	CASSLGTSGGSSYEQYF
TRBV28	.	TRBJ1-1	TRBD1	TGTGCCAGCAGCGAAGGTATACAGGGGACTGAAGCTTTCTTT	CASSEGIQGTEAFF
TRBV9	.	TRBJ2-7	TRBD1	TGTGCCAGCAGCTACGGACAGGGGGGTTACGAGCAGTACTTC	CASSYGQGGYEQYF
TRBV6-5	.	TRBJ1-1	TRBD1	TGTGCCAGCACCCACAGGGGATCGGTTACCACTGAAGCTTTCTTT	CASTHRGSVTTEAFF
TRBV7-3	.	TRBJ1-1	TRBD1	TGTGCCAGCAGCTCAAACAGGGGGCAGAGAGCTTTCTTT	CASSSNRGQRAFF
TRBV19	.	TRBJ1-1	.	TGTGCCAGTAGTTGGGTGGGCCAGAACACTGAAGCTTTCTTT	CASSWVGQNTEAFF
TRBV24-1	.	TRBJ1-5	.	TGTGCCACCAGTGATCCGCGGGGGGGCAATCAGCCCCAGCATTTT	CATSDPRGGNQPQHF
TRBV24-1	once	TRBJ2-2	TRBD1	TGTGCCACCAGCCCCTGGGGACAGGGGAAGACCACCGGGGAGCTGTTTTTT	CATSPWGQGKTTGELFF
TRBV6-2/TRBV6-3	.	TRBJ2-5	TRBD2	TGTGCCAGCAGTTACTCTTCTAGCGGGGCTGGGACCCAGTACTTC	CASSYSSSGAGTQYF
TRBV25-1	.	TRBJ1-1	TRBD1	TGTGCCAGCAGTGGAAGGACAGGCCCGAACACTGAAGCTTTCTTT	CASSGRTGPNTEAFF
TRBV4-2	.	TRBJ2-1	.	TGTGCCAGCAGCCAATATTTCGCGGATGAGCAGTTCTTC	CASSQYFADEQFF
TRBV2	.	TRBJ2-3	TRBD1	TGTGCCAGCAGTGAAGCGAGACAGGGCGGCGCAGATACGCAGTATTTT	CASSEARQGGADTQYF
TRBV3-1/TRBV3-2	.	TRBJ1-6	.	TGTGCCAGCAGCCTTGGCACAGAGGGCGGAATTAAGCTCCACTTT	CASSLGTEGGIKLHF
TRBV2	once	TRBJ2-2	.	TGTGCCAGCAGTGGGTTCGCGGGGTCGAACACCGGGGAGCTGTTTTTT	CASSGFAGSNTGELFF
TRBV15	.	TRBJ1-5	.	TGTGCCACCAGCAGGGAGGGACGAGAACAGCCCCAGCATTTT	CATSREGREQPQHF
TRBV5-8	.	TRBJ1-6	.	TGTGCCAGCAGCCTAGGCTCTTGGAATTCACCCCTCCACTTT	CASSLGSWNSPLHF
TRBV12-3/TRBV12-4	.	TRBJ1-1	.	TGTGCCAGCAGTCCCCCTGCAGGCACTGAAGCTTTCTTT	CASSPPAGTEAFF
TRBV20-1	.	TRBJ1-4	TRBD1	TGCAGTGCTAGTCTCAGAGGGACAGCGCGTGAAAAACTGTTTTTT	CSASLRGTAREKLFF
TRBV13	.	TRBJ2-3	TRBD1	TGTGCCAGCAGCTTAACAGGGGCGGGAGATACGCAGTATTTT	CASSLTGAGDTQYF
TRBV9	.	TRBJ2-2	TRBD2	TGTGCCAGCAGCGTAGTATCACACGGGAGGCCCGGGGAGCTGTTTTTT	CASSVVSHGRPGELFF
TRBV6-5	.	TRBJ2-3	.	TGTGCCAGCAGTTCCAGTAGCTGGATAGATACGCAGTATTTT	CASSSSSWIDTQYF
TRBV6-4	.	TRBJ1-5	.	TGTGCCAGCAGTGTAAATGGACAGTTCAATCAGCCCCAGCATTTT	CASSVNGQFNQPQHF
TRBV7-2	few	TRBJ1-5	TRBD1	TGTGCCAGCAGCCCTGGGACAGGGAATCAGCCCCAGCATTTT	CASSPGTGNQPQHF
TRBV28	.	TRBJ1-1	.	TGTGCCACCTCCCGACAGGTGAACACTGAAGCTTTCTTT	CATSRQVNTEAFF
TRBV15	.	TRBJ2-3	.	TGTGCCACCAGCAGAGACGGAGACACGCAGTATTTT	CATSRDGDTQYF
TRBV21-1	.	TRBJ1-2	.	TGTGCCAGCAGTCCAGGACCGGGAATGGAGAACTATGGCTACACCTTC	CASSPGPGMENYGYTF
TRBV7-9	.	TRBJ1-4	.	TGTGCCAGCAGCTTAGGAAGCGCTTCTAATGAAAAACTGTTTTTT	CASSLGSASNEKLFF
TRBV4-1	.	TRBJ2-3	TRBD2	TGCGCCAGCAGCCCACTGGGACTAGCCGGAAATACGCAGTATTTT	CASSPLGLAGNTQYF
TRBV2	.	TRBJ1-4	TRBD1	TGTGCCAGCAGTGAGACAGGGGGCGGTGAAAAACTGTTTTTT	CASSETGGGEKLFF
TRBV5-4	.	TRBJ2-3	TRBD2	TGTGCCAGCAGCTTGGGCGGGGGGGCGGTCATCGATACGCAGTATTTT	CASSLGGGAVIDTQYF
TRBV11-2	.	TRBJ1-1	.	TGTGCCAGCAGCCAGGTTACCGGGGGTTCTGAAGCTTTCTTT	CASSQVTGGSEAFF
TRBV5-5	.	TRBJ2-7	TRBD2	TGTGCCAGCAGCTTAAATAGCGGGGGGGCTGGCGAGCAGTACTTC	CASSLNSGGAGEQYF
TRBV7-2	.	TRBJ2-1	.	TGTGCCAGCAGCTACTCGGGACAACGTAGATTTAAAAATGAGCAGTTCTTC	CASSYSGQRRFKNEQFF
TRBV14	.	TRBJ2-5	TRBD2	TGTGCCAGCAGCCAATCCTGGACTAGCGGGGTGACCCAAGAGACCCAGTACTTC	CASSQSWTSGVTQETQYF
TRBV7-9	.	TRBJ2-5	.	TGTGCCAGCAGCTTGATAGCCGAGACCCAGTACTTC	CASSLIAETQYF
TRBV7-2	.	TRBJ1-2	TRBD1	TGTGCCAGCAACTCCCGGACAGGGGGCGGCTATGGCTACACCTTC	CASNSRTGGGYGYTF
TRBV5-1	.	TRBJ2-5	TRBD1	TGCGCCAGCAGCAGGGACAGGGGGTCGGAGACCCAGTACTTC	CASSRDRGSETQYF